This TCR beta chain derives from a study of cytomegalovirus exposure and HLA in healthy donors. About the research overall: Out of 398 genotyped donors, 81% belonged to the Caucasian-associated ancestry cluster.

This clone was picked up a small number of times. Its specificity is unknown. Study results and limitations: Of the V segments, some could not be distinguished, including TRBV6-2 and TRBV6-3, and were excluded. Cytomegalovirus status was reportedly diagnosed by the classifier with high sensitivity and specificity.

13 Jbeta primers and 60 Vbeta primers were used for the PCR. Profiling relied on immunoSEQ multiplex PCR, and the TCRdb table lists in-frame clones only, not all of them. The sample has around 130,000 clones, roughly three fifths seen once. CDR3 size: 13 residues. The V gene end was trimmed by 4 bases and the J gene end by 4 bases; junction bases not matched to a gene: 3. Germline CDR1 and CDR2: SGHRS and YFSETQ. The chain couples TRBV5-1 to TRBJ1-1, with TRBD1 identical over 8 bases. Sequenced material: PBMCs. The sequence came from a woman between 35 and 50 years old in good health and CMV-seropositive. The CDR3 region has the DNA TGCGCCAGCAGCACGGACAGGGCCACTGAAGCTTTCTTT. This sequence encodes CASSTDRATEAFF. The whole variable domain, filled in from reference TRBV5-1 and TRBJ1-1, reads KAGVTQTPRYLIKTRGQQVTLSCSPISGHRSVSWYQQTPGQGLQFLFEYFSETQRNKGNFPGRFSGRQFSNSRSEMNVSTLELGDSALYLCASSTDRATEAFFGQGTRLTVV.